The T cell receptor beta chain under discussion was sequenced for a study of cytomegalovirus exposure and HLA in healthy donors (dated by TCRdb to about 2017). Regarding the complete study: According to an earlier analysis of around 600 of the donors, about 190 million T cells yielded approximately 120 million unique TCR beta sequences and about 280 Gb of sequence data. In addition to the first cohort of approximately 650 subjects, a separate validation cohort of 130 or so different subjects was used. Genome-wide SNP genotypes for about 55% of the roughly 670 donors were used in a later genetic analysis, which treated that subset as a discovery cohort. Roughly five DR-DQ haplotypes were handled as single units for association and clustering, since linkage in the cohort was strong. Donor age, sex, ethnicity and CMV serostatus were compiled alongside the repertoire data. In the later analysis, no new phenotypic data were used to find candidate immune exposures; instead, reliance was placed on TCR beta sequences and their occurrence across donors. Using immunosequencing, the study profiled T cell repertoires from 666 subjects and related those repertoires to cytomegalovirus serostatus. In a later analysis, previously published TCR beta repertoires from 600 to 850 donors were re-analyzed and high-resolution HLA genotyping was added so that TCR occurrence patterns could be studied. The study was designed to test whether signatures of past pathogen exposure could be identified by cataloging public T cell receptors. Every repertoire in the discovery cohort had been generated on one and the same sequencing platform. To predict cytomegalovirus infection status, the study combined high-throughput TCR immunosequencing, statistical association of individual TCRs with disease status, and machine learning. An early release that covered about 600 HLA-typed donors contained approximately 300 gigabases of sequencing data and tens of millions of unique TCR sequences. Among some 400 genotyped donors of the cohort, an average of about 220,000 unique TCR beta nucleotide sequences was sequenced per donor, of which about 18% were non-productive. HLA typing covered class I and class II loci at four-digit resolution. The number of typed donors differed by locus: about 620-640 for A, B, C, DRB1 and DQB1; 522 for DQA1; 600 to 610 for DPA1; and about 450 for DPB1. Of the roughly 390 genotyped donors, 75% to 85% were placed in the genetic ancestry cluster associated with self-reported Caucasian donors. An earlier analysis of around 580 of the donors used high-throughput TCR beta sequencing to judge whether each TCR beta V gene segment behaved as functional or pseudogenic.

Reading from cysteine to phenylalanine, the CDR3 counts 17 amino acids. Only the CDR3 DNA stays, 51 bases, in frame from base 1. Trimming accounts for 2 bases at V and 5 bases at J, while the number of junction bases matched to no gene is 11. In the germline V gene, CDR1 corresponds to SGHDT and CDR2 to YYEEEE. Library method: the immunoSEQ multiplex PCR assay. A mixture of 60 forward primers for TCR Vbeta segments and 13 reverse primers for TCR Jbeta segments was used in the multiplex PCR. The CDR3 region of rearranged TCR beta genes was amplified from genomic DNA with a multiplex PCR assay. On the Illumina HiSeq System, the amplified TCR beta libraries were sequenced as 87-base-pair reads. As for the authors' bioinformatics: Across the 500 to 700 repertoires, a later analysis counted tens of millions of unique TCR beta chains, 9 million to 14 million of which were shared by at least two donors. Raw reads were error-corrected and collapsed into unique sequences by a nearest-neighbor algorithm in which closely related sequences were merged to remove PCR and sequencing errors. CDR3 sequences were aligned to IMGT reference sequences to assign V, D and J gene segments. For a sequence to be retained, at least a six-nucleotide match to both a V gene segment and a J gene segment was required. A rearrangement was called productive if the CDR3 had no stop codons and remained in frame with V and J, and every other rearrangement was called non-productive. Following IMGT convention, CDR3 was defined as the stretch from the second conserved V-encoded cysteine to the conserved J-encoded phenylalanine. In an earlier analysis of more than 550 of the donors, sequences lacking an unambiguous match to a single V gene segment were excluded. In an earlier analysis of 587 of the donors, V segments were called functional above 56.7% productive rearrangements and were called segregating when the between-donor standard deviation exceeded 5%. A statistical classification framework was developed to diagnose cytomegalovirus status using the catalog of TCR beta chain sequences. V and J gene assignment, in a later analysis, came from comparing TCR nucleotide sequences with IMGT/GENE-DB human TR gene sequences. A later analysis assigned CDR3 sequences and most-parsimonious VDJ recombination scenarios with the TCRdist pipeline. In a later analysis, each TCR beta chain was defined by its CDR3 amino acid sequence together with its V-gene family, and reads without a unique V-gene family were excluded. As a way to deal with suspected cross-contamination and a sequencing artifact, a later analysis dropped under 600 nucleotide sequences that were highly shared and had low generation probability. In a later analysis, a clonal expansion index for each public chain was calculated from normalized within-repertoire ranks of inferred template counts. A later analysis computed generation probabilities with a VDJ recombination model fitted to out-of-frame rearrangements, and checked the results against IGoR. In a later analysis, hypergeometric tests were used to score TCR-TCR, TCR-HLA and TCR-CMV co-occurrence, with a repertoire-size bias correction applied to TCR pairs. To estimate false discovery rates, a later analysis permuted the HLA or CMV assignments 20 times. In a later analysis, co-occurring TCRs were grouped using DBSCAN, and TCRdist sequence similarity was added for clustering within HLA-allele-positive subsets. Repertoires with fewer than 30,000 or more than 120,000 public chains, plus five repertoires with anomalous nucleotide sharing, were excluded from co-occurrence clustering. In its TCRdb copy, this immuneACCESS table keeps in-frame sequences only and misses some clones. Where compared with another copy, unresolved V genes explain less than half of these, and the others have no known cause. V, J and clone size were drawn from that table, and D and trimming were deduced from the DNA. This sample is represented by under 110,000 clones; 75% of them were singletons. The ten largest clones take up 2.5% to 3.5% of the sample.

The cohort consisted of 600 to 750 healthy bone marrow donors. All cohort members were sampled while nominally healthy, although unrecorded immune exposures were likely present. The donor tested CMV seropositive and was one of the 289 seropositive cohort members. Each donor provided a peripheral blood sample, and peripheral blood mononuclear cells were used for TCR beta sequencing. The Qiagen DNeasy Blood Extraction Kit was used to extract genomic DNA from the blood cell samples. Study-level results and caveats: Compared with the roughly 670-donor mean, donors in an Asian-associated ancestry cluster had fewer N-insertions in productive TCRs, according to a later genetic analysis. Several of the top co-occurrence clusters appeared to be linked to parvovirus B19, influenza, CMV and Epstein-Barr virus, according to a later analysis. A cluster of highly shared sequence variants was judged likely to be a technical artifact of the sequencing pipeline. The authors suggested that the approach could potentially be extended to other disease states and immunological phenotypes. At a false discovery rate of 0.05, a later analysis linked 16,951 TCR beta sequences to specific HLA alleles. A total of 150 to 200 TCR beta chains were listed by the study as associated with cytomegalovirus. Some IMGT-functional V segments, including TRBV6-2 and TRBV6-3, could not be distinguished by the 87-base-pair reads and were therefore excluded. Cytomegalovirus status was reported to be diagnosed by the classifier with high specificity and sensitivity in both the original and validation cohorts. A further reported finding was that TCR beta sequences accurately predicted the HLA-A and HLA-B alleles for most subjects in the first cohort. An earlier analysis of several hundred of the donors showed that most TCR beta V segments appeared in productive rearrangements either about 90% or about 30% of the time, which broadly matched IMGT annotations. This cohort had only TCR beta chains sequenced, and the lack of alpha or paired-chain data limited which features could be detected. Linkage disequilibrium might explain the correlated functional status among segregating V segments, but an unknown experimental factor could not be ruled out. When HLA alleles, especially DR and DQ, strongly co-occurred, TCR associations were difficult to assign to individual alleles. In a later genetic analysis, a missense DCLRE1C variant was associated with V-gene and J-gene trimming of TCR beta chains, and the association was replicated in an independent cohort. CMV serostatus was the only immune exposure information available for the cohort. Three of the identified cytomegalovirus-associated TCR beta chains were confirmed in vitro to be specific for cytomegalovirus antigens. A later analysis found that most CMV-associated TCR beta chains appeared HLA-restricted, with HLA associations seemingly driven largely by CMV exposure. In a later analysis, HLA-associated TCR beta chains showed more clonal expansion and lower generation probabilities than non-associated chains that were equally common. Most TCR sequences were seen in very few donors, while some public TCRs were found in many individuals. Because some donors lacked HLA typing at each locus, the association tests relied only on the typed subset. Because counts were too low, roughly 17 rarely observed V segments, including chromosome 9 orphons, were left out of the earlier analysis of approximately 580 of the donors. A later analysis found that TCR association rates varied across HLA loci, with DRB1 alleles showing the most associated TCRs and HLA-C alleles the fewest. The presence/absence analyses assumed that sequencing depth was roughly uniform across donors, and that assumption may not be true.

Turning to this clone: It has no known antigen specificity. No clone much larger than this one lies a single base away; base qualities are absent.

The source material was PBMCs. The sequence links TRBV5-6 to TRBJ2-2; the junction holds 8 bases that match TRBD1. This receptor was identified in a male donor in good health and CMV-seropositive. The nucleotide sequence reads TGTGCCAGCAGCTTTAACCTGGACAGGGAGGATACCGGGGAGCTGTTTTTT. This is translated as CASSFNLDREDTGELFF.